This TCR beta chain was captured in a study of neurological immune-mediated disorders (dated by TCRdb to the late 2010s). Regarding the research as a whole: Using UMI-based sequencing, the study compared peripheral blood TCR-beta repertoires from patients with HTLV-I-associated myelopathy (HAM/TSP), patients with multiple sclerosis, and healthy controls. The 90 to 120 TCR-beta libraries covered PBMC samples along with longitudinal samples, technical triplicates, and paired sorted CD4+ and CD8+ T-cell subsets. Of the 68 subjects in the cohort, about 14 were HAM/TSP patients, roughly 35 were multiple sclerosis patients, and 20 were healthy controls. The study at large found these results: No identical CDR3 amino acid sequences were shared among expanded clones across subjects, suggesting private TCR-beta repertoires in all groups. The highest TCR clonal expansion was observed in HAM/TSP patients, whereas the lowest was observed in MS patients, even when compared with healthy controls.

This clonotype was counted at least ten times. What this receptor recognizes is not known. It has no much larger one-base neighbor in the sample; base qualities were not kept. cDNA synthesis used template-switch 5'RACE with a primer carrying a 10-nucleotide random unique molecular identifier tagging each TCR transcript. Over 160 million TCR-beta sequences, covering 15-18 subjects, were produced in each sequencing run. Total RNA was extracted with the RNeasy kit. TCR-beta VDJ regions were amplified with primers for the TCR constant region and the 5'RACE anchor, using the KAPA Real-time Library Amplification kit. A first PCR added sample indexes and Illumina adaptors, and a second PCR then raised library yield. After Ampure bead purification, the roughly 650 bp TCR product was size-selected on a 2% E-gel SizeSelection system. Library quality was checked on a Bioanalyzer, concentration was measured with Qubit, and libraries were quantified with the Kapa Library Quantification kit before pooling. An Illumina HiSeq 2500 sequenced the libraries paired-end 2 x 150 bp. To increase sequence diversity, roughly 24-32% phiX was spiked into each library pool. In the source study's methods: The quality-filtered reads were processed with the UMI-based MiGEC pipeline, whose error correction step removed more than 75% of the raw TCR sequences. IMGT germline references were used for alignment of VDJ genes, and clonotypes were defined by a unique CDR3 amino acid sequence together with V-J genes. VDJtools evaluated clonal expansion, Shannon diversity and CDR3 relatedness (CalcPairwiseDistances, ClusterSamples); CLCbio workbench built phylogenetic trees. A clone was classed as expanded if it had 8 or more unique UMIs, a cutoff based on coefficient-of-variation modelling across technical triplicates. TCRdb trimmed the raw reads at Q25, called clones with MiXCR and kept productive beta chains. Rows are combined by CDR3 protein, so each entry shows the most common genes and DNA. Here the V and J calls rest on TCRdb's processing, not on the authors' analysis. Across this sample there are around 26,000 distinct CDR3 sequences, with around 6.3% seen only once. The ten largest clones take up roughly 10% of the sample.

The CDR3 goes from the cysteine to the phenylalanine over 14 residues. Only the CDR3 part of the read is kept: 42 bases, read in frame from the first base. Germline trimming amounts to 1 base on V and 8 bases on J, with 3 as the count of junction bases outside the gene matches. As encoded in the germline V gene, CDR1 is SGHTA while CDR2 is FQGNSA. The healthy controls were volunteers from blood banks in Maryland, USA. For the unsorted PBMC libraries, 2 million PBMCs were stored in RNAlater at -80 degrees C until RNA extraction and were used to generate the libraries. Peripheral blood was subjected to Ficoll-Hypaque density gradient centrifugation to isolate PBMCs, which were then cryopreserved in liquid nitrogen.

The sequenced sample was PBMCs. The clonotype was recovered from a woman between 50 and 59 years old in good health. The receptor chain draws on TRBV7-2 and TRBJ2-4; 9 junctional bases match TRBD2. The nucleotides read TGTGCCAGCAGCTTAGTAGCGGGAGACCACATTCAGTACTTC. The translation is CASSLVAGDHIQYF.